Following are 28 T cell receptor beta chains from one sample sequenced in a study of blood T cells in healthy people across ages. For the second PCR, which ran for 7 to 11 cycles, a sample-barcoded 5' primer and a J-beta primer mix were used. TCRdb independently ran MiXCR on the 5' RACE reads; one entry per CDR3 protein. The data show roughly 700,000 distinct CDR3 sequences, around half seen once. The sequenced material came from blood. These receptors all stem from a woman aged 60 to 75 in good health.

This clonotype was found many times. This rearrangement joins TRBV7-2 to TRBJ2-4; tentative D call: TRBD1 (6 bases). V was shortened by 1 base and J by 4 bases, with 11 bases between the two germline ends. The V gene's germline CDR1 is SGHTA and CDR2 FQGNSA. The CDR3 extends over 15 amino acids. The CDR3 region is CASSLEWDTKNIQYF. The DNA of the CDR3 is TGTGCCAGCAGCTTAGAATGGGACACTAAAAACATTCAGTACTTC.

This clonotype has more than one count but fewer than ten. This sequence joins TRBV7-9 and TRBJ2-6; D ambiguous. V lost 4 bases and J 1 base, leaving 2 bases between the germline ends. CDR1 is SEHNR and CDR2 is FQNEAQ in the germline V gene (reference sequence). This CDR3 region has 13 residues. CDR3: CASSWSGANVLTF. The CDR3 DNA follows: TGTGCCAGCAGCTGGTCTGGGGCCAACGTCCTGACTTTC.

The chain combines TRBV4-1 with TRBJ2-7; 7 bases agree with TRBD2. V lost 2 bases to trimming and J lost 4 bases; unmatched junction nucleotides: 5. This CDR3 spans 14 amino acids. Germline CDR1 reads MGHRA; CDR2 reads YSYEKL. The CDR3 is CASSQPGLWYEQYF. DNA for the CDR3: TGCGCCAGCAGCCAACCGGGACTATGGTACGAGCAGTACTTC.

V gene TRBV29-1 combines with J gene TRBJ1-2; 7 bases align to TRBD1. The trim removed 6 bases at V and 7 bases at J, leaving 5 bases unmatched. Germline V gene sequence: CDR1 SQVTM, CDR2 ANQGSEA. The CDR3 runs to 11 residues. CDR3 residues: CSVGDRVGYTF. The CDR3 coding sequence is TGCAGCGTAGGCGACAGGGTTGGCTACACCTTC.

Many counts were recorded for this clonotype. The gene calls are TRBV20-1 and TRBJ2-5; a possible D gene is TRBD2 (6 bases). The germline gives CDR1 DFQATT, CDR2 SNEGSKA (reference sequence). With 6 bases removed from V and 2 bases from J, the gap between germline ends came to 13 bases. The CDR3 has 13 amino acids. Written as DNA, the CDR3 is TGCAGTGCCGGGGGACGTTTACAAGAGACCCAGTACTTC. This encodes CSAGGRLQETQYF.

This clonotype was detected many times. The rearrangement uses TRBV7-2 and TRBJ2-1; no clear D. The V end was cut by 0 bases, the J end by 8 bases, with 2 bases between. The germline CDR1 and CDR2 sequences are SGHTA and FQGNSA. This CDR3 spans 11 amino acids. The CDR3 spells CASSLADEQFF. CDR3 nucleotide sequence: TGTGCCAGCAGCTTAGCCGATGAGCAGTTCTTC. Based on the CDR3 plus reference TRBV7-2 and TRBJ2-1, the full variable domain is GAGVSQSPSNKVTEKGKDVELRCDPISGHTALYWYRQSLGQGLEFLIYFQGNSAPDKSGLPSDRFSAERTGGSVSTLTIQRTQQEDSAVYLCASSLADEQFFGPGTRLTVL.

This clonotype turned up a few times. This chain links TRBV5-1 with TRBJ1-2; D remains ambiguous. CDR3 length equals 12 residues. From germline, CDR1 is SGHRS and CDR2 YFSETQ. V lost 5 bases and J 2 bases, leaving 7 bases between the germline ends. The CDR3 loop reads CASRGSNYGYTF. DNA of the CDR3: TGCGCCAGCAGGGGATCGAACTATGGCTACACCTTC. Looking up the rest from reference TRBV5-1 and TRBJ1-2 gives the full variable domain: KAGVTQTPRYLIKTRGQQVTLSCSPISGHRSVSWYQQTPGQGLQFLFEYFSETQRNKGNFPGRFSGRQFSNSRSEMNVSTLELGDSALYLCASRGSNYGYTFGSGTRLTVV.

The rearrangement uses TRBV7-2 and TRBJ1-2; D unresolved. This CDR3 region has 14 residues. CDR1 and CDR2 (germline): SGHTA, FQGNSA. V gave up 2 bases and J gave up 2 bases, with 9 bases separating them. The CDR3 DNA reads TGTGCCAGCAGCTTATTGGCGGTGAACTATGGCTACACCTTC. Translation: CASSLLAVNYGYTF.

This chain joins TRBV6-1 and TRBJ2-5; 7 positions match TRBD1. The germline V gene encodes CDR1 MNHNS and CDR2 SASEGT. Unmatched junction bases numbered 6, after V lost 4 bases and J lost 1 base. The CDR3 length is 15 residues. CDR3 in amino acids: CASSVLTGRQETQYF. CDR3 DNA sequence: TGTGCCAGCAGTGTTCTGACAGGGCGCCAAGAGACCCAGTACTTC.

The CDR3 nucleotides are TGTGCCAGCAGTGAAACGGGCGGGGACCCCTACGAGCAGTACTTC. It encodes CASSETGGDPYEQYF. The chain is built from TRBV6-1 and TRBJ2-7; tentative D call: TRBD2 (6 bases). Germline values: CDR1 MNHNS, CDR2 SASEGT. CDR3 length: 15 residues. V lost 2 bases and J lost 2, with 13 bases in between.

The chain recombines TRBV28 with TRBJ2-7; D gene uncertain. V was shortened by 3 bases and J by 2 bases, with 11 bases between the two germline ends. Germline lookup yields CDR1 MDHEN and CDR2 SYDVKM. CDR3 length: 14 amino acids. CDR3 protein: CASSFEGVAYEQYF. The CDR3 DNA reads TGTGCCAGCAGTTTTGAAGGAGTCGCCTACGAGCAGTACTTC.

This chain links TRBV7-2 with TRBJ2-1; 8 nucleotides match TRBD1. Per germline, CDR1 SGHTA and CDR2 FQGNSA. The V and J ends lost 7 bases and 5 bases, in that order; junction bases with no gene match: 13. This CDR3 is built from 16 residues. CDR3: CASNLIGTGVNNEQFF. Here the CDR3 DNA reads TGTGCCAGCAACCTTATCGGGACAGGAGTAAACAATGAGCAGTTCTTC.

A few counts support this clonotype. The chain recombines TRBV7-2 with TRBJ2-7; 9 nucleotides agree with TRBD1. Germline CDR1 reads SGHTA; CDR2 reads FQGNSA. With 5 bases clipped from V and 1 base from J, the junction kept 3 bases outside the gene matches. CDR3 length: 14 residues. The CDR3 reads CASSPQGASYEQYF. CDR3 sequence (DNA): TGTGCCAGCAGCCCACAGGGGGCTTCCTACGAGCAGTACTTC. Together with reference TRBV7-2 and TRBJ2-7, the CDR3 gives the full variable domain: GAGVSQSPSNKVTEKGKDVELRCDPISGHTALYWYRQSLGQGLEFLIYFQGNSAPDKSGLPSDRFSAERTGGSVSTLTIQRTQQEDSAVYLCASSPQGASYEQYFGPGTRLTVT.

J is TRBJ2-7 and V is TRBV6-6; 8 nucleotides line up with TRBD1. The V and J ends lost 2 bases and 2 bases, in that order; junction bases with no gene match: 5. The germline CDR1 and CDR2 sequences are MNHNY and SVGAGI (reference sequence). CDR3 length: 15 residues. The CDR3 loop is CASSYADREPYEQYF. CDR3 coding DNA: TGTGCCAGCAGTTACGCGGACAGGGAGCCCTACGAGCAGTACTTC.

This clonotype was seen just once. This chain joins TRBV6-2 or TRBV6-3 and TRBJ2-1; the D gene is possibly TRBD2 (6 bases). The CDR3 has 14 residues. The germline gives CDR1 MNHEY, CDR2 SVGEGT. Trimming cost V 4 bases and J 8 bases, with 15 bases left between them. The CDR3 protein is CASSSLLEGYEQFF. DNA for the CDR3: TGTGCCAGCAGTTCGCTCCTGGAGGGGTATGAGCAGTTCTTC.

The chain is built from TRBV12-3 or TRBV12-4 and TRBJ2-7; 9 positions agree with TRBD1. CDR3 length equals 14 residues. Trimming took 3 bases from V and 6 from J; bases not matched to a gene: 6. CDR3 amino acids: CASSFAGTGSEQYF. DNA for the CDR3: TGTGCCAGCAGTTTTGCCGGGACAGGGTCCGAGCAGTACTTC.

The rearrangement joins TRBV7-2 to TRBJ2-7, with 7 bases matching TRBD2. Germline loops: CDR1 SGHTA, CDR2 FQGNSA. J gave up 6 bases and V 5 bases, and 16 bases lay outside the gene matches. This CDR3 region has 16 residues. The CDR3 bases are TGTGCCAGCAGCCGTCGACTAGCTTCTCATAAACTCGAGCAGTACTTC. Translating it yields CASSRRLASHKLEQYF. The variable domain in full, with the rest retrieved from reference TRBV7-2 and TRBJ2-7, is GAGVSQSPSNKVTEKGKDVELRCDPISGHTALYWYRQSLGQGLEFLIYFQGNSAPDKSGLPSDRFSAERTGGSVSTLTIQRTQQEDSAVYLCASSRRLASHKLEQYFGPGTRLTVT.

CDR3 region: CASSQESGDTEAFF. The CDR3 DNA reads TGCGCCAGCAGCCAAGAGAGCGGGGACACTGAAGCTTTCTTT. The rearrangement joins TRBV4-3 to TRBJ1-1; D not certain. The germline CDR1 and CDR2 sequences are LGHNA and YSLEER. The length of the CDR3 is 14 residues. The V end was cut by 0 bases, the J end by 3 bases, with 8 bases between.

This clonotype was picked up a small number of times. V usage is TRBV7-2 and J usage is TRBJ2-7, with a weak D call TRBD2 (5 bases). Germline lookup yields CDR1 SGHTA and CDR2 FQGNSA. Trimming left V 1 base short and J 2 bases short, with 15 bases between. The CDR3 runs 16 residues. The CDR3 nucleotides are TGTGCCAGCAGCTTAGGGTCCAGCGGTAGTCCCTACGAGCAGTACTTC. Translating gives CASSLGSSGSPYEQYF.

This clonotype has ten or more counts. The gene calls are TRBV20-1 and TRBJ2-1, with 8 bases that match TRBD2. This CDR3 is 16 amino acids long. Trimming removed 0 bases from V and 9 bases from J; junction bases left unmatched: 13. The V gene's germline CDR1 is DFQATT and CDR2 SNEGSKA (reference sequence). In nucleotides, the CDR3 is TGCAGTGCTAGAGAATTTACAAGCGGGAGAGGGAGTGAGCAGTTCTTC. It codes for CSAREFTSGRGSEQFF.

The chain combines TRBV27 with TRBJ2-4; no clear D. Germline lookup yields CDR1 MNHEY and CDR2 SMNVEV (reference sequence). Trimming took off 5 bases at V and 6 bases at J, with 14 bases between the two ends. The CDR3 loop spans 14 amino acids. The CDR3 bases are TGTGCCAGCAGTGTAAGAGTTAGTGGAAACATTCAGTACTTC. Residues: CASSVRVSGNIQYF.

Only a few counts were recorded for this clonotype. The V call is TRBV20-1, the J call TRBJ1-2, with D maybe TRBD1 (6 bases). CDR3 length: 16 amino acids. Germline CDR1 reads DFQATT; CDR2 reads SNEGSKA (reference sequence). Trimming shortened V by 1 base and J by 2 bases, and 17 bases separated the two germline ends. The CDR3 sequence: CSARGTVPTRNYGYTF. The DNA of the CDR3 is TGCAGTGCTAGAGGGACAGTCCCGACAAGGAACTATGGCTACACCTTC.

The CDR3 DNA reads as TGCAGTGCTAGAGATCTGGTTCTAGCAGCCGGAACAGATACGCAGTATTTT. Translated: CSARDLVLAAGTDTQYF. The chain links TRBV20-1 to TRBJ2-3, with a weak D call TRBD2 (5 bases). CDR1 and CDR2 from the germline V gene are DFQATT and SNEGSKA (reference sequence). Trimming left V 0 bases short and J 3 bases short, with 19 bases between. The CDR3 is 17 amino acids.

This clonotype was seen repeatedly, ten times or more. The chain has TRBV7-2 and TRBJ1-2; D call uncertain. The CDR3 sequence is 11 residues long. Germline loops: CDR1 SGHTA, CDR2 FQGNSA. The V end was cut by 3 bases, the J end by 5 bases, with 4 bases between. Here the CDR3 DNA reads TGTGCCAGCAGCTTCGGGTATGGCTACACCTTC. Protein sequence: CASSFGYGYTF. The whole variable domain, filled in from reference TRBV7-2 and TRBJ1-2, reads GAGVSQSPSNKVTEKGKDVELRCDPISGHTALYWYRQSLGQGLEFLIYFQGNSAPDKSGLPSDRFSAERTGGSVSTLTIQRTQQEDSAVYLCASSFGYGYTFGSGTRLTVV.

This clonotype appeared many times. The chain couples TRBV4-2 to TRBJ2-6, with D hard to call. The germline gives CDR1 LGHNA, CDR2 YNFKEQ. The CDR3 covers 19 residues. The germline V and J ends were trimmed by 0 bases and 0 bases, with 15 bases remaining between them. CDR3 amino acids: CASSQESAFWDSGANVLTF. For the CDR3, the DNA is TGTGCCAGCAGCCAAGAGTCCGCATTTTGGGACTCTGGGGCCAACGTCCTGACTTTC.

The V gene is TRBV5-1, the J gene TRBJ2-7; 9 bases are shared with TRBD2. V trimming: 4 bases; J trimming: 7 bases; junction bases outside the gene matches: 12. Germline values: CDR1 SGHRS, CDR2 YFSETQ. The CDR3 runs to 15 residues. The CDR3 is CASSPSGGRAGEQYF. The DNA of the CDR3 is TGCGCCAGCAGCCCGAGTGGCGGGAGGGCTGGTGAGCAGTACTTC. Based on the CDR3 plus reference TRBV5-1 and TRBJ2-7, the full variable domain is KAGVTQTPRYLIKTRGQQVTLSCSPISGHRSVSWYQQTPGQGLQFLFEYFSETQRNKGNFPGRFSGRQFSNSRSEMNVSTLELGDSALYLCASSPSGGRAGEQYFGPGTRLTVT.

The chain employs TRBV9 and TRBJ2-2; 10 bases match TRBD2. The germline V gene has CDR1 SGDLS and CDR2 YYNGEE. This CDR3 has 16 amino acids. Unmatched junction bases numbered 9, after V lost 4 bases and J lost 6 bases. DNA for the CDR3: TGTGCCAGCAGCATAAGGACTAGCGGTATCCCCGGGGAGCTGTTTTTT. This gives the protein CASSIRTSGIPGELFF.

The chain is built from TRBV30 and TRBJ2-3, with 8 bases that match TRBD1. V lost 0 bases to trimming and J lost 4 bases; unmatched junction nucleotides: 0. The CDR3 spans 13 residues. CDR1 is GTSNPN and CDR2 is SVGIG in the germline V gene (reference sequence). CDR3 DNA sequence: TGTGCCTGGAGTGTACAGGGGGCAGATACGCAGTATTTT. Translated: CAWSVQGADTQYF.